This T cell receptor beta chain was found in a study of Graves' ophthalmopathy and Graves' hyperthyroidism. Amplification of TCR beta CDR3 regions used RNA transcripts. The first-round RT-PCR employed HTBI primers together with the Qiagen OneStep RT-PCR kit. A multiplex PCR was then performed as the second round. TCRdb reanalysed the multiplex PCR reads using MiXCR and keeps one entry per CDR3 protein. The table has approximately 210,000 distinct CDR3 sequences, approximately 28% seen once. The CDR3 loop spans 11 amino acids. Germline V gene sequence: CDR1 MGHRA, CDR2 YSYEKL. As regards this clonotype: One junction end disagrees with the germline gene, perhaps due to a read error.

The sequencing input was peripheral blood. This sequence was found in a middle-aged man with Graves' ophthalmopathy. The V call is TRBV4-1, the J call TRBJ2-7, with unresolved D. CDR3 sequence reads: CASSQGYGQYF. The DNA for the CDR3 is TGCGCCAGCAGCCAAGGATACGGGCAGTACTTC.